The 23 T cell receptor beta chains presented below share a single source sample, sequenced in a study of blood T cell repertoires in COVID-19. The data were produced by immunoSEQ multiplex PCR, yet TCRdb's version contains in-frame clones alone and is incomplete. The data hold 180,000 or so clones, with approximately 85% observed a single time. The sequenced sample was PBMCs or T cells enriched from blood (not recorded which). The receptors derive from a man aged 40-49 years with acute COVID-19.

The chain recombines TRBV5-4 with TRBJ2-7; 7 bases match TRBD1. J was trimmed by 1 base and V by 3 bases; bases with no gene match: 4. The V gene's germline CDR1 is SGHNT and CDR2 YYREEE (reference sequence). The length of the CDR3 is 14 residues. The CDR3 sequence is CASSSRTGSYEQYF. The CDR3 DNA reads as TGTGCCAGCAGCTCTAGGACAGGATCCTACGAGCAGTACTTC.

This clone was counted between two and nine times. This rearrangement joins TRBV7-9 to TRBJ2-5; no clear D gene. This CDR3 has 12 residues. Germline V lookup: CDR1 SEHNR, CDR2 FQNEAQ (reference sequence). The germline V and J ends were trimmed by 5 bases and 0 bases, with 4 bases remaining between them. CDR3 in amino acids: CASSRDQETQYF. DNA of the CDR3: TGTGCCAGCAGCCGGGACCAAGAGACCCAGTACTTC.

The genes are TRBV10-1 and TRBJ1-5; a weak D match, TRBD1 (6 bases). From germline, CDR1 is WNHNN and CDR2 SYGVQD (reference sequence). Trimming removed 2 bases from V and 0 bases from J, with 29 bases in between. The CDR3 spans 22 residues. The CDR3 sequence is CASSELPQSGGRGTHSNQPQHF. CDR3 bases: TGCGCCAGCAGTGAGCTTCCCCAAAGTGGTGGCAGGGGAACCCATAGCAATCAGCCCCAGCATTTT.

CDR3 in amino acids: CASSFRNTGELFF. The CDR3 DNA reads as TGTGCCAGCAGTTTTAGAAACACCGGGGAGCTGTTTTTT. The chain couples TRBV6-5 to TRBJ2-2; D ambiguous. Looked up from germline, CDR1 is MNHEY and CDR2 is SVGAGI. This CDR3 contains 13 residues. The V gene lost 4 bases and the J gene lost 2 bases, with 5 bases spanning the gap.

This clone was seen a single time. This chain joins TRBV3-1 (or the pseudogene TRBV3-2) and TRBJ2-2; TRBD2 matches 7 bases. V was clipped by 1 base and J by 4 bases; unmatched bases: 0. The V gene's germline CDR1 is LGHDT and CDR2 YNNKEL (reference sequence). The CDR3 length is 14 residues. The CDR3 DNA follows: TGTGCCAGCAGCCAAGGGGGGGGCACCGGGGAGCTGTTTTTT. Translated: CASSQGGGTGELFF.

The CDR3 sequence is CASSRGQFGQEPQHF. In DNA form, the CDR3 reads TGTGCCAGCAGCCGGGGGCAATTTGGGCAAGAGCCCCAGCATTTT. This sequence joins TRBV3-1 (or the pseudogene TRBV3-2) and TRBJ1-5; tentatively, D is TRBD1 (6 bases). The CDR3 has 15 amino acids. The V end lost 4 bases, the J end lost 8 bases, and 18 bases lay between the germline ends. Germline V lookup: CDR1 LGHDT, CDR2 YNNKEL (reference sequence).

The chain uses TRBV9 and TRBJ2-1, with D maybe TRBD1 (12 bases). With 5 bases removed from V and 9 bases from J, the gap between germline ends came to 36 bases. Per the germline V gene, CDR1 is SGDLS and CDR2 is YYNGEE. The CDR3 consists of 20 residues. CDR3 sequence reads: CASSTGTGGLGTSGRSEQFF. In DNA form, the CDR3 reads TGTGCCAGCAGTACCGGGACAGGGGGCCTAGGTACTAGCGGGAGATCTGAGCAGTTCTTC.

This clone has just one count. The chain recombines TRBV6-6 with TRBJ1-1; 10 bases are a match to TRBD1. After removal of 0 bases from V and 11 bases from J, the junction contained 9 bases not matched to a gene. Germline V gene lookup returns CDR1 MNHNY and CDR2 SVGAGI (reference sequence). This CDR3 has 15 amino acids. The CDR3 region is CASSYSKTGGSRAFF. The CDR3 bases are TGTGCCAGCAGTTACTCTAAGACAGGGGGCAGTAGGGCTTTCTTT.

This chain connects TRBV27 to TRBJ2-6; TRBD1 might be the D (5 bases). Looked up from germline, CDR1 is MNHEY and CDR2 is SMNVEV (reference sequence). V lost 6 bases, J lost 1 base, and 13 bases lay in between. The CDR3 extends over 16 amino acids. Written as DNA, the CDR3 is TGTGCCAGCAGCCCCCAGGGTTATTCTGGGGCCAACGTCCTGACTTTC. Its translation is CASSPQGYSGANVLTF. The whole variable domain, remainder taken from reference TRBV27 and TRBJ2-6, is EAQVTQNPRYLITVTGKKLTVTCSQNMNHEYMSWYRQDPGLGLRQIYYSMNVEVTDKGDVPEGYKVSRKEKRNFPLILESPSPNQTSLYFCASSPQGYSGANVLTFGAGSRLTVL.

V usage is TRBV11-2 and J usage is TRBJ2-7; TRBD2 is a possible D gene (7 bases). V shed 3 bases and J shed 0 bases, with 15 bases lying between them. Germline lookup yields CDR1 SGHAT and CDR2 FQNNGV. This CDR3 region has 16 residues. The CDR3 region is CASSLGGAGSSYEQYF. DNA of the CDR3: TGTGCCAGCAGCTTGGGGGGGGCGGGTAGCTCCTACGAGCAGTACTTC.

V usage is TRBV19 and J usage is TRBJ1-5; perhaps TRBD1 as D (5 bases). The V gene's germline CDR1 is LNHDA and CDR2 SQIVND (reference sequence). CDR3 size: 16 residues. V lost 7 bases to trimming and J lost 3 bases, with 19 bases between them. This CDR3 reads CASTDRSRGANQPQHF. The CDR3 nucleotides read TGTGCCAGTACCGATAGGAGTAGGGGCGCCAATCAGCCCCAGCATTTT.

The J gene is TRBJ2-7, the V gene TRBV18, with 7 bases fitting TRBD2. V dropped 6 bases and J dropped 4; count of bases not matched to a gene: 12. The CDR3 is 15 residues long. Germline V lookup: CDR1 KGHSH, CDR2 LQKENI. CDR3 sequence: CASSRGPGLLYEQYF. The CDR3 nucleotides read TGTGCCAGCTCCCGAGGTCCGGGACTACTGTACGAGCAGTACTTC.

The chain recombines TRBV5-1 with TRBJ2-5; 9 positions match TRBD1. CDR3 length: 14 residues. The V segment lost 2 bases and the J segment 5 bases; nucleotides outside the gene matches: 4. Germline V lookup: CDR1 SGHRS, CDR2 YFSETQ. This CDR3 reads CASSFDRGAETQYF. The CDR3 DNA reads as TGCGCCAGCAGCTTCGACAGGGGGGCGGAGACCCAGTACTTC.

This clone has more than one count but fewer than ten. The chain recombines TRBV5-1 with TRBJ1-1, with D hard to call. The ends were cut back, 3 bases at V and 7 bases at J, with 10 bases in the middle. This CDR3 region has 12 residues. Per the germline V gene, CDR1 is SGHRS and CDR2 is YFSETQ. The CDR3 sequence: CASSSPGGEAFF. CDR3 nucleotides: TGCGCCAGCAGCTCGCCGGGAGGTGAAGCTTTCTTT.

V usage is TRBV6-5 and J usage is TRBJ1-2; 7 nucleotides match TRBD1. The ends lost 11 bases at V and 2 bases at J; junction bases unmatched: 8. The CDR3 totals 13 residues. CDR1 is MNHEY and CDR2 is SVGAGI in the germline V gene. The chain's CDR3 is CAAGGTDNYGYTF. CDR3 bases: TGTGCCGCAGGGGGGACAGACAACTATGGCTACACCTTC.

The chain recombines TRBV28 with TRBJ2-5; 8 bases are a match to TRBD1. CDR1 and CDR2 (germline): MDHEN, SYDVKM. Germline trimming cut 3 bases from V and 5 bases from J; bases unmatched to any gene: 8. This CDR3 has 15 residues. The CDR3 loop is CASSFQGAVRETQYF. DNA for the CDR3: TGTGCCAGCAGTTTTCAGGGGGCTGTTCGGGAGACCCAGTACTTC.

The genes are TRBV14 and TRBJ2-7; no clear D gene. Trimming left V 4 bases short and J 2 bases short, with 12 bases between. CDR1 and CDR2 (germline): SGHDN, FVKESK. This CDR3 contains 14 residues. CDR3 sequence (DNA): TGTGCCAGCAGCCCCCTACGCCTTGCCTACGAGCAGTACTTC. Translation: CASSPLRLAYEQYF.

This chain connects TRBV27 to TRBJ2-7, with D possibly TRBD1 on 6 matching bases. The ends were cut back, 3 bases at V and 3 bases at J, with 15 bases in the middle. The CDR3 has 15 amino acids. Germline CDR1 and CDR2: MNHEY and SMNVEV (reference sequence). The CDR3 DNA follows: TGTGCCAGCAGTTTGGGGGCGTTCGGGAACTACGAGCAGTACTTC. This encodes CASSLGAFGNYEQYF.

CDR3 coding DNA: TGTGCCAGCAGTCTTATTAGGGACAGTGAAGCTTTCTTT. It is translated as CASSLIRDSEAFF. This chain links TRBV6-4 with TRBJ1-1; 7 bases match TRBD1. J was trimmed by 7 bases and V by 5 bases; bases with no gene match: 7. CDR1 MRHNA and CDR2 SNTAGT come from the germline V gene. The CDR3 spans 13 residues.

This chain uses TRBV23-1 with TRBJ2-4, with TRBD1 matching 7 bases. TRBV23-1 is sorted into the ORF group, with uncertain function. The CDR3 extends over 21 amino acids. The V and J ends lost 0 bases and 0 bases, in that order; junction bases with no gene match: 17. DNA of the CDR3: TGCGCCAGCAGTCAATCTAGAGGCGAAGGGGGCACCTATTTAGCCAAAAACATTCAGTACTTC. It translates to CASSQSRGEGGTYLAKNIQYF.

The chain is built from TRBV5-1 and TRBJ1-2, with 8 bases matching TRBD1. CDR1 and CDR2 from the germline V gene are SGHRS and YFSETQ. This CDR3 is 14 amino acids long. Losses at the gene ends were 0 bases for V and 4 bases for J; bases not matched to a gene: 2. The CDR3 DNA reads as TGCGCCAGCAGCTTGGGCGGACAGGGCTATGGCTACACCTTC. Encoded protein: CASSLGGQGYGYTF.

DNA for the CDR3: TGTGCCAGTACCACAGGGGCGGGTGAAAAACTGTTTTTT. Protein sequence: CASTTGAGEKLFF. The V and J genes are TRBV19 and TRBJ1-4; TRBD1 matches 7 bases. The CDR3 consists of 13 residues. Looked up from germline, CDR1 is LNHDA and CDR2 is SQIVND (reference sequence). After removal of 7 bases from V and 7 bases from J, the junction contained 6 bases not matched to a gene.

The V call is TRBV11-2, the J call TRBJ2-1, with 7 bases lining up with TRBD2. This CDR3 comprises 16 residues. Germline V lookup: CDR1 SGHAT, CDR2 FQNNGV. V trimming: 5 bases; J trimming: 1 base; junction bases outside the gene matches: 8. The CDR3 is CASSLRDYPSYNEQFF. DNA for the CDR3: TGTGCCAGCAGCCTCCGGGACTACCCTTCCTACAATGAGCAGTTCTTC. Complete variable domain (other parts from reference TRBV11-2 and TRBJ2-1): EAGVAQSPRYKIIEKRQSVAFWCNPISGHATLYWYQQILGQGPKLLIQFQNNGVVDDSQLPKDRFSAERLKGVDSTLKIQPAKLEDSAVYLCASSLRDYPSYNEQFFGPGTRLTVL.